The rows below give T cell receptor beta chains drawn from one sample of a study of shared clonotypes between healthy human individuals. Sequencing was performed with immunoSEQ multiplex PCR; in TCRdb, only in-frame clones are kept and a portion is missing. The data show roughly 2 million clones, about 94% seen once. What was sequenced was naive CD4+ T cells sorted from blood. These receptors were taken from a man younger than 30 in good health. Each CDR3 is given with its conserved first and last residue. The D gene is left open where the match is weak. Clone size is given for some rows only: seen once, a few or many times, or a class if the clone is expanded.

>TRBD2|.|TRBV10-3|TRBJ2-5
CAIRRAGGQETQYF
TGTGCCATCAGGAGGGCGGGAGGTCAAGAGACCCAGTACTTC
>.|.|TRBV19|TRBJ2-5
CASSIQGMETQYF
TGTGCCAGTAGTATTCAAGGGATGGAGACCCAGTACTTC
>TRBD2|.|TRBV25-1|TRBJ2-3
CASSPTSGSTDTQYF
TGTGCCAGCAGTCCCACTAGCGGGAGCACAGATACGCAGTATTTT
>.|.|TRBV6-5|TRBJ2-2
CASSYSTSAAGELFF
TGTGCCAGCAGTTACTCGACCAGCGCGGCCGGGGAGCTGTTTTTT
>TRBD2|.|TRBV5-1|TRBJ2-7
CASSPRGTSGSPPYYEQYF
TGCGCCAGCAGCCCTAGAGGGACTAGCGGGAGCCCACCCTACTACGAGCAGTACTTC
>.|.|TRBV5-4|TRBJ1-2
CASSLGGRGYTF
TGTGCCAGCAGCTTGGGGGGCCGGGGCTACACCTTC
>.|.|TRBV19|TRBJ2-7
CATAPSRGSLHEQYF
TGTGCCACGGCGCCCAGCCGGGGGAGTTTGCACGAGCAGTACTTC
>.|.|TRBV5-1|TRBJ1-2
CASSLSDGNYGYTF
TGCGCCAGCAGCTTGTCGGACGGGAACTATGGCTACACCTTC
>.|once|TRBV5-1|TRBJ2-7
CASSLVRQGAYEQYF
TGCGCCAGCAGCTTGGTTCGCCAGGGAGCCTACGAGCAGTACTTC
>.|.|TRBV18|TRBJ2-2
CASSPTTVSTGELFF
TGTGCCAGCTCACCCACGACTGTCTCCACCGGGGAGCTGTTTTTT
>.|once|TRBV18|TRBJ2-2
CASSPLKGGELFF
TGTGCCAGCTCACCACTTAAGGGCGGGGAGCTGTTTTTT
>TRBD1|.|TRBV30|TRBJ1-2
CAWRAGTAPNYGYTF
TGTGCCTGGAGGGCCGGGACAGCACCCAACTATGGCTACACCTTC
>.|.|TRBV30|TRBJ1-3
CAWSSPRSSGNTIYF
TGTGCCTGGAGTTCCCCTAGGAGCTCTGGAAACACCATATATTTT
>.|.|TRBV6-1|TRBJ1-3
CASSEAGGFANAIYF
TGTGCCAGCAGTGAAGCAGGGGGGTTCGCTAACGCCATATATTTT
>TRBD2|.|TRBV7-8|TRBJ2-1
CASSEGSSGGMNEQFF
TGTGCCAGCAGCGAAGGGTCTAGCGGGGGGATGAATGAGCAGTTCTTC